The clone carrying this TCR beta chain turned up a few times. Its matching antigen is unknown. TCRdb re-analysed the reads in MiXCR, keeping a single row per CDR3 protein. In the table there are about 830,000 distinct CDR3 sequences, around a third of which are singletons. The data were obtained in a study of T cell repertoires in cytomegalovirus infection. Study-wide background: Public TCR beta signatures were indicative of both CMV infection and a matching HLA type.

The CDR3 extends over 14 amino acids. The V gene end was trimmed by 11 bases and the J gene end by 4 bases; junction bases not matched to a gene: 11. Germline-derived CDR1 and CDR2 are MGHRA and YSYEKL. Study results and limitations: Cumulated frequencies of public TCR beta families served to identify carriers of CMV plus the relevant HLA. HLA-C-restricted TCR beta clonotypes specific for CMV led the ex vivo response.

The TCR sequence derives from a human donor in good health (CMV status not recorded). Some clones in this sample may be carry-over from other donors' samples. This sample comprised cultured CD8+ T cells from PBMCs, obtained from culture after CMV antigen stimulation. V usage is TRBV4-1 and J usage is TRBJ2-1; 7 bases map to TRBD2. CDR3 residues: CAASASGHYNEQFF. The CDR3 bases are TGCGCCGCCTCGGCTAGCGGACATTACAATGAGCAGTTCTTC.